The 8 T cell receptor beta chains given below trace back to one sample, sequenced in a study of patients and donors after allogeneic stem cell transplantation. TCRdb re-analysed the RT-PCR reads in MiXCR, keeping a single row per CDR3 protein. The sample includes approximately 250,000 distinct CDR3 sequences, less than 15% of them seen just once. The sample taken for sequencing was blood, either unsorted or a sorted T cell fraction (not recorded which). The receptor source for this set is a human donor who was either an allogeneic HSCT recipient or a stem cell or donor lymphocyte infusion donor (not recorded which). It is not recorded whose cells these are; they may come from a transplant donor.

A few counts support this clonotype. This sequence joins TRBV20-1 and TRBJ2-7; 9 bases match TRBD2. Germline CDR1 reads DFQATT; CDR2 reads SNEGSKA (reference sequence). The CDR3 extends over 14 amino acids. The trim removed 7 bases at V and 0 bases at J, leaving 7 bases unmatched. CDR3: CSVSSGRFSYEQYF. The CDR3 DNA sequence: TGCAGTGTGAGTAGCGGGAGATTCTCCTACGAGCAGTACTTC.

The chain recombines TRBV5-6 with TRBJ1-5; D gene unclear. Per germline, CDR1 SGHDT and CDR2 YYEEEE. The CDR3 is 14 residues long. Trimming cost V 5 bases and J 3 bases, with 12 bases left between them. DNA for the CDR3: TGTGCCAGCAGTTCTAGGGCGCTCAATCAGCCCCAGCATTTT. Residues: CASSSRALNQPQHF.

The chain joins TRBV6-5 to TRBJ2-5; D may match TRBD1 or TRBD2 (5 bases each). Germline-derived CDR1 and CDR2 are MNHEY and SVGAGI. This CDR3 has 12 residues. The V end was cut by 8 bases, the J end by 5 bases, with 12 bases between. The CDR3 loop is CASPPGRETQYF. The CDR3, as DNA: TGTGCCAGCCCACCGGGGCGGGAGACCCAGTACTTC.

This clonotype was observed a handful of times. CDR3 sequence: CASSLIGTRQETQYF. As DNA, the CDR3 is TGTGCCAGCAGCTTGATCGGAACTAGACAAGAGACCCAGTACTTC. This chain joins TRBV5-5 and TRBJ2-5, with D perhaps TRBD2 (5 bases). V gave up 1 base and J gave up 2 bases, with 12 bases separating them. Germline V gives CDR1 SGHKS, CDR2 YYEKEE (reference sequence). The CDR3 consists of 15 residues.

The CDR3 loop reads CASSSRDRNNSPLHF. The CDR3 region has the DNA TGTGCCAGCAGCTCACGGGACAGAAATAATTCACCCCTCCACTTT. V is TRBV7-6 and J is TRBJ1-6; 7 nucleotides match TRBD1. The junction had 5 bases not matched to a gene; V was cut back by 4 bases and J by 5 bases. The CDR3 consists of 15 residues. CDR1 and CDR2 (germline): SGHVS, FNYEAQ.

The chain employs TRBV7-3 and TRBJ2-1, with 7 bases fitting TRBD2. Germline V lookup: CDR1 SGHTA, CDR2 FQGTGA. With V trimmed by 3 bases and J by 8 bases, 10 bases remained unmatched. This CDR3 region has 15 residues. The CDR3 protein is CASSLGGEGVHEQFF. The DNA of the CDR3 is TGTGCCAGCAGCTTGGGCGGGGAGGGCGTCCATGAGCAGTTCTTC. Complete variable domain (other parts from reference TRBV7-3 and TRBJ2-1): GAGVSQTPSNKVTEKGKYVELRCDPISGHTALYWYRQSLGQGPEFLIYFQGTGAADDSGLPNDRFFAVRPEGSVSTLKIQRTERGDSAVYLCASSLGGEGVHEQFFGPGTRLTVL.

A few counts support this clonotype. The V gene is TRBV29-1, the J gene TRBJ2-3; 10 bases match TRBD2. The CDR3 is 16 amino acids. CDR1 and CDR2 (germline): SQVTM, ANQGSEA. Trimming at V came to 6 bases and at J to 0 bases, leaving 9 bases not matched to a gene. CDR3 protein: CSVLRTSGTSTDTQYF. The CDR3 DNA reads TGCAGCGTCCTACGGACTAGCGGCACTAGCACAGATACGCAGTATTTT.

This clonotype has more than one count but fewer than ten. This chain links TRBV7-3 with TRBJ2-3; D is uncertain. Trimming removed 5 bases from V and 11 bases from J, with 17 bases in between. CDR1 and CDR2 (germline): SGHTA, FQGTGA. CDR3 length: 13 residues. This CDR3 reads CASSLSSFGVQYF. CDR3 nucleotides: TGTGCCAGCAGCCTCTCAAGTTTTGGGGTGCAGTATTTT.